This T cell receptor (beta chain) was recorded in a study of blood T cell repertoires in COVID-19. Study overall: Sites across the United States, Italy and Spain contributed samples from acute and convalescent COVID-19. PBMCs, B-cell-depleted T cells, or T cells were the source of the cDNA or gDNA that made up the material.

V was cut by 4 bases and J by 8 bases, with 18 bases left in between. This CDR3 contains 15 residues. Germline V CDR1 and CDR2: WNHNN, SYGVQD (reference sequence). How the authors handled the data: Amplification with reference gene primers provided the estimates of nucleated cell counts. The protocol was immunoSEQ multiplex PCR, while the TCRdb copy is restricted to in-frame clones and leaves out a portion. That table furnishes V, J and clone size, whereas the DNA furnished D and trimming. This sample has roughly 40,000 clones, with roughly 84% found just once. The sequenced sample consisted of peripheral blood. This sequence was found in a woman of 80 years or more with acute or convalescent COVID-19. V usage is TRBV10-1 and J usage is TRBJ2-4; D gene uncertain. The CDR3 region has the DNA TGCGCCAGCAGTGCGACAACCAAGATGAATGACATTCAGTACTTC. Its protein is CASSATTKMNDIQYF.